Following are 21 T cell receptor beta chains from one sample sequenced in a study of blood T cell repertoires in COVID-19. Measured with immunoSEQ multiplex PCR; TCRdb has only the in-frame clones, and not every one. The sample has some 150,000 clones, approximately 88% seen once. Sequenced input: peripheral blood. The source is a woman aged 55-75 years who had recovered from COVID-19.

This clone was found a few times. The chain recombines TRBV5-5 with TRBJ1-4; perhaps TRBD1 as D (5 bases). Germline assignment: CDR1 SGHKS and CDR2 YYEKEE (reference sequence). V shed 4 bases and J shed 5 bases, with 18 bases lying between them. The CDR3 sequence is 16 residues long. The CDR3: CASSPGSWGGNEKLFF. The CDR3 DNA follows: TGTGCCAGCAGCCCGGGCAGCTGGGGGGGGAATGAAAAACTGTTTTTT.

V and J are TRBV9 and TRBJ2-2, with D tentatively TRBD1 (5 bases). The germline V gene encodes CDR1 SGDLS and CDR2 YYNGEE. V was trimmed by 2 bases and J by 1 base, leaving 6 bases between them. There are 14 residues in the CDR3. The DNA for the CDR3 is TGTGCCAGCAGCGTTGGACAGAACACCGGGGAGCTGTTTTTT. This encodes CASSVGQNTGELFF.

The chain is built from TRBV6-2 or TRBV6-3 and TRBJ2-5, with 8 bases that match TRBD2. Germline loops: CDR1 MNHEY, CDR2 SVGEGT. V lost 6 bases, J lost 0 bases, and 9 bases stayed unmatched. The CDR3 is 16 residues long. The DNA for the CDR3 is TGTGCCAGCAGCCCTCAGCGGGGGCGCAACCAAGAGACCCAGTACTTC. It specifies CASSPQRGRNQETQYF.

V usage is TRBV11-2 and J usage is TRBJ2-5; 13 positions agree with TRBD2. Germline V lookup: CDR1 SGHAT, CDR2 FQNNGV. V shed 3 bases, J shed 7 bases, and the junction held 8 bases outside the gene matches. CDR3 length: 16 amino acids. CDR3 region: CASSFPLAGGLGTQYF. In nucleotides, the CDR3 is TGTGCCAGCAGCTTCCCACTAGCGGGGGGGCTGGGGACCCAGTACTTC.

The chain combines TRBV5-1 with TRBJ1-4; D ambiguous. Germline V CDR1 and CDR2: SGHRS, YFSETQ. CDR3 length: 16 residues. The germline V and J ends were trimmed by 5 bases and 0 bases, with 14 bases remaining between them. The CDR3 DNA follows: TGCGCCAGCAGAATTACCCCTACCTCAACTAATGAAAAACTGTTTTTT. Translating it yields CASRITPTSTNEKLFF.

This clone was recorded only once. The chain employs TRBV28 and TRBJ2-7; tentative D call: TRBD2 (5 bases). The CDR3 is 13 amino acids. Germline CDR1 reads MDHEN; CDR2 reads SYDVKM. Trimming removed 4 bases from V and 2 bases from J, with 9 bases in between. In nucleotides, the CDR3 is TGTGCCAGCAGTTCCAAGAGGGCCTACGAGCAGTACTTC. Its protein product is CASSSKRAYEQYF.

V is TRBV2 and J is TRBJ2-6; D gene uncertain. V was trimmed by 9 bases and J by 0 bases, leaving 12 bases between them. Per germline, CDR1 SNHLY and CDR2 FYNNEI. The CDR3 is 15 amino acids. CDR3 amino acids: CASLRTLSGANVLTF. CDR3 DNA sequence: TGTGCCAGTCTGCGTACCCTCTCTGGGGCCAACGTCCTGACTTTC.

The CDR3 loop is CASSQESRQGYEKLFF. In DNA, the CDR3 is TGCGCCAGCAGCCAAGAATCGCGACAGGGCTATGAAAAACTGTTTTTT. This chain connects TRBV4-3 to TRBJ1-4; 7 bases line up with TRBD1. The V segment lost 0 bases and the J segment 6 bases; nucleotides outside the gene matches: 7. Germline V gives CDR1 LGHNA, CDR2 YSLEER. This CDR3 comprises 16 residues.

V and J are TRBV4-3 and TRBJ1-2, with a weak D call TRBD1 (6 bases). Per germline, CDR1 LGHNA and CDR2 YSLEER. The CDR3 sequence is 15 residues long. V dropped 0 bases and J dropped 0 bases, with 8 bases sitting between them. CDR3 sequence: CASSQEQGPNYGYTF. The CDR3 DNA follows: TGCGCCAGCAGCCAAGAGCAGGGGCCTAACTATGGCTACACCTTC.

V is TRBV28 and J is TRBJ2-1; 7 nucleotides line up with TRBD1. CDR3 length: 15 amino acids. Losses at the gene ends were 6 bases for V and 6 bases for J; bases not matched to a gene: 11. Germline CDR1 reads MDHEN; CDR2 reads SYDVKM. This chain's CDR3 is CASSRTGDARNEQFF. DNA of the CDR3: TGTGCCAGCAGCCGAACAGGGGATGCGCGCAATGAGCAGTTCTTC.

This clone was seen only once. This chain joins TRBV2 and TRBJ1-1, with 7 bases identical to TRBD1. The V gene end was trimmed by 2 bases and the J gene end by 7 bases; junction bases not matched to a gene: 10. The CDR3 covers 15 residues. Germline CDR1 is SNHLY and CDR2 is FYNNEI. This CDR3 reads CASSETGTANYEAFF. Here the CDR3 DNA reads TGTGCCAGCAGTGAAACCGGGACAGCGAACTATGAAGCTTTCTTT.

The chain couples TRBV5-4 to TRBJ1-1; D ambiguous. Germline CDR1 is SGHNT and CDR2 is YYREEE (reference sequence). Trimming shortened V by 2 bases and J by 7 bases, and 6 bases separated the two germline ends. The CDR3 is made up of 11 amino acids. In DNA form, the CDR3 reads TGTGCCAGCAGCTTTCGGGGTGAAGCTTTCTTT. Encoded protein: CASSFRGEAFF.

The chain recombines TRBV28 with TRBJ2-7; the match to TRBD1 covers 9 bases. The J segment lost 5 bases and the V segment lost 8 bases, leaving 10 bases of the junction unmatched. This CDR3 spans 14 amino acids. The germline V gene has CDR1 MDHEN and CDR2 SYDVKM. CDR3 sequence: CASRTGGDANEQYF. The CDR3, as DNA: TGTGCCAGCCGCACAGGGGGCGATGCTAACGAGCAGTACTTC.

The rearrangement links TRBV4-1 to TRBJ2-2, with 10 bases lining up with TRBD1. J gave up 6 bases and V 2 bases, and 6 bases lay outside the gene matches. This CDR3 spans 16 amino acids. Looked up from germline, CDR1 is MGHRA and CDR2 is YSYEKL. CDR3 protein: CASSQPTGGNSGELFF. The CDR3 nucleotides are TGCGCCAGCAGCCAACCGACAGGGGGCAATTCCGGGGAGCTGTTTTTT.

The chain combines TRBV28 with TRBJ1-5; TRBD1 agrees at 9 bases. The CDR3 consists of 15 residues. From germline, CDR1 is MDHEN and CDR2 SYDVKM. The V gene end was trimmed by 5 bases and the J gene end by 10 bases; junction bases not matched to a gene: 12. CDR3 amino acids: CASSLGGTGLIPQHF. The DNA for the CDR3 is TGTGCCAGCAGTCTTGGGGGGACAGGGCTCATACCCCAGCATTTT.

The chain is built from TRBV27 and TRBJ1-1; possible D gene TRBD1, 5 bases. Trimming pared 5 bases from V and 2 bases from J, leaving 18 bases between. The CDR3 covers 16 residues. Germline CDR1 is MNHEY and CDR2 is SMNVEV (reference sequence). CDR3: CASSLRGWGLNTEAFF. Written as DNA, the CDR3 is TGTGCCAGCAGTCTGCGGGGGTGGGGCCTTAACACTGAAGCTTTCTTT.

The chain uses TRBV5-6 and TRBJ1-6; 10 positions match TRBD1. This CDR3 has 19 amino acids. The germline CDR1 and CDR2 sequences are SGHDT and YYEEEE. J was trimmed by 4 bases and V by 3 bases; bases with no gene match: 13. CDR3 in DNA: TGTGCCAGCAGCTCAACCATCCCGGGACAGGGGTTTTATAATTCACCCCTCCACTTT. Translating it yields CASSSTIPGQGFYNSPLHF. The full variable domain, its missing parts supplied by reference TRBV5-6 and TRBJ1-6, is DAGVTQSPTHLIKTRGQQVTLRCSPKSGHDTVSWYQQALGQGPQFIFQYYEEEERQRGNFPDRFSGHQFPNYSSELNVNALLLGDSALYLCASSSTIPGQGFYNSPLHFGNGTRLTVT.

The V and J genes are TRBV18 and TRBJ2-5; D ambiguous. The CDR3 length is 14 residues. Germline-derived CDR1 and CDR2 are KGHSH and LQKENI. V gave up 3 bases and J gave up 1 base, with 9 bases separating them. CDR3 residues: CASSPIRSQETQYF. The CDR3 nucleotides read TGTGCCAGCTCACCGATAAGGAGCCAAGAGACCCAGTACTTC.

The rearrangement uses TRBV5-4 and TRBJ2-1; 7 bases match TRBD1. Looked up from germline, CDR1 is SGHNT and CDR2 is YYREEE (reference sequence). CDR3 length: 15 residues. V lost 4 bases, J lost 4 bases, and 8 bases stayed unmatched. CDR3 nucleotides: TGTGCCAGCAGCCCCACCTCACAGGGGTACAATGAGCAGTTCTTC. Residues: CASSPTSQGYNEQFF.

V gene TRBV6-1 combines with J gene TRBJ2-7; D perhaps matches TRBD2 (6 bases). The CDR3 covers 16 residues. V lost 0 bases and J 3 bases, leaving 15 bases between the germline ends. Per germline, CDR1 MNHNS and CDR2 SASEGT. This chain's CDR3 is CASSEAWGDYYYEQYF. The CDR3 region has the DNA TGTGCCAGCAGTGAAGCCTGGGGGGATTACTACTACGAGCAGTACTTC.

The count of this clone is one. The chain couples TRBV5-1 to TRBJ2-5, with 13 bases identical to TRBD2. The germline CDR1 and CDR2 sequences are SGHRS and YFSETQ. V was pared by 3 bases and J by 0 bases, with 2 bases of the junction left unmatched. CDR3 size: 16 residues. The CDR3 DNA sequence: TGCGCCAGCAGCTCCGGGACTAGCGGGGACCAAGAGACCCAGTACTTC. Translation: CASSSGTSGDQETQYF.